The source of this T cell receptor beta chain is a study of molecular identifiers for immune sequencing clone quantification. TCRdb reprocessed the PCR reads with MiXCR, giving one entry per CDR3 protein. The sample shows some 580,000 distinct CDR3 sequences, about 25% of them seen only once. This clonotype was seen at least ten times. Source material: naive CD8+ T cells from blood, with Jurkat cell RNA spiked in. The sample's subset: FACS-sorted CD8+CD4-CCR7+CD45RA+ naive T cells. This sequence was found in a human donor in good health. Some libraries in this study had Jurkat cell RNA spiked in.

This CDR3 reads CASSQERGGLTDTQYF. Written as DNA, the CDR3 is TGCGCCAGCAGCCAGGAACGGGGGGGCCTCACAGATACGCAGTATTTT. The chain uses TRBV4-3 and TRBJ2-3; TRBD2 matches at 8 bases. This CDR3 comprises 16 residues. Germline V gene lookup returns CDR1 LGHNA and CDR2 YSLEER. Trimming removed 3 bases from V and 2 bases from J; junction bases left unmatched: 7.